These 13 T cell receptor beta chains share one sample of origin, sequenced in a study of shared clonotypes between healthy human individuals (TCRdb year 2020). To prepare the library, the immunoSEQ multiplex PCR assay was applied. The table was pulled from immuneACCESS by TCRdb, which kept in-frame rearrangements only. Such tables lose some clones; where checked, under half of the loss comes from unresolved V genes, and the rest has no known cause. The sample table contains about 1 million clones; only one count was recorded for about 75% of them. The ten largest clonotypes hold about 1.5% of the sample. The specimen was memory CD4+ T cells sorted from blood. In the paper's terms, the cell subset or site label means: CD45RA-negative fraction. Receptors originate from a man between 18 and 29 years old in good health.

The J gene is TRBJ1-1, the V gene TRBV7-2; TRBD1 matches at 7 bases. V was clipped by 5 bases and J by 2 bases; unmatched bases: 5. This CDR3 comprises 14 residues. CDR1 SGHTA and CDR2 FQGNSA come from the germline V gene. DNA for the CDR3: TGTGCCAGCAGCACTCGGACAGGAAACACTGAAGCTTTCTTT. Its translation is CASSTRTGNTEAFF.

The V gene is TRBV5-1, the J gene TRBJ2-5; D may be TRBD2 (7 bases). CDR3 length equals 17 residues. V gave up 2 bases and J gave up 1 base, with 18 bases separating them. In germline, CDR1 is SGHRS, CDR2 YFSETQ. Written as DNA, the CDR3 is TGCGCCAGCAGCTTTGGGACCGGGGGGCTAATCCAAGAGACCCAGTACTTC. Translating gives CASSFGTGGLIQETQYF.

The chain has TRBV9 and TRBJ2-3; the D is unclear. Germline CDR1 and CDR2: SGDLS and YYNGEE. V was clipped by 0 bases and J by 5 bases, with 13 bases between them. The CDR3 has 15 amino acids. The CDR3 nucleotides are TGTGCCAGCAGCGTAGGCTTTTCCTGGGAAGATACGCAGTATTTT. Amino acids: CASSVGFSWEDTQYF. Together with reference TRBV9 and TRBJ2-3, the CDR3 gives the full variable domain: DSGVTQTPKHLITATGQRVTLRCSPRSGDLSVYWYQQSLDQGLQFLIQYYNGEERAKGNILERFSAQQFPDLHSELNLSSLELGDSALYFCASSVGFSWEDTQYFGPGTRLTVL.

V gene TRBV29-1 combines with J gene TRBJ1-6, with 7 positions matching TRBD1. The germline V gene encodes CDR1 SQVTM and CDR2 ANQGSEA. The CDR3 spans 15 residues. V lost 5 bases to trimming and J lost 4 bases; unmatched junction nucleotides: 8. CDR3 in DNA: TGCAGCGTTCGACAGGGCGTCGGTTATAATTCACCCCTCCACTTT. Its translation: CSVRQGVGYNSPLHF. The whole variable domain, filled in from reference TRBV29-1 and TRBJ1-6, reads SAVISQKPSRDICQRGTSLTIQCQVDSQVTMMFWYRQQPGQSLTLIATANQGSEATYESGFVIDKFPISRPNLTFSTLTVSNMSPEDSSIYLCSVRQGVGYNSPLHFGNGTRLTVT.

The J gene is TRBJ1-2, the V gene TRBV4-3; 9 bases match TRBD1. Losses at the gene ends were 0 bases for V and 4 bases for J; bases not matched to a gene: 3. CDR3 length: 15 amino acids. CDR1 is LGHNA and CDR2 is YSLEER in the germline V gene. CDR3 loop: CASSQDGQGIYGYTF. In DNA form, the CDR3 reads TGCGCCAGCAGCCAAGACGGACAGGGGATCTATGGCTACACCTTC.

This chain uses TRBV7-2 with TRBJ2-1; TRBD2 matches at 8 bases. Looked up from germline, CDR1 is SGHTA and CDR2 is FQGNSA. This CDR3 has 16 amino acids. J gave up 7 bases and V 0 bases, and 8 bases lay outside the gene matches. CDR3 sequence reads: CASSLAGGGRWNEQFF. DNA for the CDR3: TGTGCCAGCAGCTTAGCAGGCGGGGGGCGCTGGAATGAGCAGTTCTTC.

The chain combines TRBV6-1 with TRBJ1-4; TRBD1 aligns across 11 bases. Trimming took 4 bases from V and 3 from J; bases not matched to a gene: 4. The germline CDR1 and CDR2 sequences are MNHNS and SASEGT. This CDR3 contains 16 residues. The CDR3 here is CASSVGQGAANEKLFF. As DNA, the CDR3 is TGTGCCAGCAGTGTCGGACAGGGGGCGGCTAATGAAAAACTGTTTTTT.

This chain joins TRBV7-9 and TRBJ1-1, with D possibly TRBD1 on 5 matching bases. The V end lost 3 bases, the J end lost 7 bases, and 9 bases lay between the germline ends. The CDR3 length is 12 residues. Germline V lookup: CDR1 SEHNR, CDR2 FQNEAQ (reference sequence). CDR3 sequence: CASSLFGGEAFF. In nucleotides, the CDR3 is TGTGCCAGCAGCTTGTTTGGGGGTGAAGCTTTCTTT.

This clone was observed at least ten times. Within the sample, other DNA sequences also encode this same CDR3. J is TRBJ2-7 and V is TRBV2, with D possibly TRBD2 on 6 matching bases. The germline V and J ends were trimmed by 10 bases and 2 bases, with 9 bases remaining between them. There are 11 residues in the CDR3. CDR1 is SNHLY, CDR2 FYNNEI, per germline. This CDR3 is CAMGGPYEQYF. The CDR3 DNA reads TGTGCCATGGGGGGTCCCTACGAGCAGTACTTC.

This clone was recorded only once. The chain recombines TRBV5-1 with TRBJ2-3; D not certain. CDR3 length equals 11 residues. Germline V gene lookup returns CDR1 SGHRS and CDR2 YFSETQ. The V gene lost 3 bases and the J gene lost 6 bases, with 5 bases spanning the gap. The CDR3: CASSSADTQYF. DNA of the CDR3: TGCGCCAGCAGCTCAGCGGATACGCAGTATTTT. Supplemented by reference TRBV5-1 and TRBJ2-3, the full variable domain reads KAGVTQTPRYLIKTRGQQVTLSCSPISGHRSVSWYQQTPGQGLQFLFEYFSETQRNKGNFPGRFSGRQFSNSRSEMNVSTLELGDSALYLCASSSADTQYFGPGTRLTVL.

The V and J genes are TRBV6-1 and TRBJ1-5, with D unclear. The V end lost 3 bases, the J end lost 5 bases, and 8 bases lay between the germline ends. From germline, CDR1 is MNHNS and CDR2 SASEGT. The CDR3 contains 13 residues. The CDR3 spells CASSDPGHQPQHF. DNA of the CDR3: TGTGCCAGCAGTGATCCGGGCCATCAGCCCCAGCATTTT.

This clone has a single count. This rearrangement joins TRBV5-6 to TRBJ2-1; 7 nucleotides agree with TRBD2. The CDR3 totals 13 residues. The V gene's germline CDR1 is SGHDT and CDR2 YYEEEE. J gave up 7 bases and V 4 bases, and 5 bases lay outside the gene matches. Here the CDR3 reads CASSLSGKNEQFF. For the CDR3, the DNA is TGTGCCAGCAGCCTGAGCGGGAAGAATGAGCAGTTCTTC.

As to this clone: A far more abundant clone sits one base away, making this likely a read error. V is TRBV11-2 and J is TRBJ2-2; D ambiguous. Germline V lookup: CDR1 SGHAT, CDR2 FQNNGV. V shed 2 bases and J shed 6 bases, with 4 bases lying between them. This CDR3 has 12 residues. The CDR3 DNA reads TGTGCCAGCAGCTTAAACTCCGGGGAGCTGTTTTTT. Translating gives CASSLNSGELFF.